This T cell receptor (beta chain) was obtained from a study of human thymus T cells. The germline V gene has CDR1 MGHRA and CDR2 YSYEKL. V was clipped by 3 bases and J by 6 bases, with 15 bases between them. This CDR3 is 14 amino acids long. In corrective heart surgery, resections were taken, and these provided the thymus tissue. Donors consisted of healthy Finnish infants (having corrective surgery for congenital heart defects). Generated by immunoSEQ multiplex PCR, the TCRdb table keeps only in-frame clones and is missing some. The sample holds 120,000 or so clones, 90% to 95% seen once. This chain joins TRBV4-1 and TRBJ2-7; D unresolved. This TCR was sampled from a boy under three years old with a congenital heart defect but otherwise immunologically healthy. The sequenced material came from thymus tissue. The CDR3 nucleotides read TGCGCCAGCAGCCATTCGGGCAACTCGGGCGAGCAGTACTTC. This codes for CASSHSGNSGEQYF.